This T cell receptor beta chain was sequenced during a study of blood T cell repertoires in COVID-19. In the original analysis: It was from reference gene primer amplification that nucleated cell counts were estimated. TCRdb's copy holds only in-frame clones and misses some; the assay was immunoSEQ multiplex PCR. Clonal size and the V and J genes are those of that table, whereas D and trimming came from the DNA. The table lists about 280,000 clones, 83% of them singletons. In germline, CDR1 is MGHDK, CDR2 SYGVNS. V lost 6 bases and J 4 bases, leaving 12 bases between the germline ends. The CDR3 extends over 13 amino acids.

The J gene is TRBJ1-1, the V gene TRBV25-1; D is unresolved. This sequence originates from a woman aged 45-65 years who had recovered from COVID-19. Sequences were obtained from peripheral blood. The CDR3 sequence: CASREGPGTEAFF. Written as DNA, the CDR3 is TGTGCCAGCAGAGAGGGCCCGGGCACTGAAGCTTTCTTT.